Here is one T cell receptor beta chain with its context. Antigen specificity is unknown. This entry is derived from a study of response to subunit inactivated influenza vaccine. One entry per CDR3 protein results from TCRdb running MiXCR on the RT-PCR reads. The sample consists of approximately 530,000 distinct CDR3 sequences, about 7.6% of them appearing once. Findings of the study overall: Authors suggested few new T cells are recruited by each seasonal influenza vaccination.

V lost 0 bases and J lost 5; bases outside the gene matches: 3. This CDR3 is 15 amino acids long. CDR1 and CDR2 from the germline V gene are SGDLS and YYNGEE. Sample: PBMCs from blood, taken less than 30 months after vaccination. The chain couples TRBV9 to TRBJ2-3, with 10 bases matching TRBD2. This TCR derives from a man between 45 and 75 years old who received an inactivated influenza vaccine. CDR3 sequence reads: CASSVELAGRDTQYF. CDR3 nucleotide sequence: TGTGCCAGCAGCGTAGAACTAGCGGGACGAGATACGCAGTATTTT.